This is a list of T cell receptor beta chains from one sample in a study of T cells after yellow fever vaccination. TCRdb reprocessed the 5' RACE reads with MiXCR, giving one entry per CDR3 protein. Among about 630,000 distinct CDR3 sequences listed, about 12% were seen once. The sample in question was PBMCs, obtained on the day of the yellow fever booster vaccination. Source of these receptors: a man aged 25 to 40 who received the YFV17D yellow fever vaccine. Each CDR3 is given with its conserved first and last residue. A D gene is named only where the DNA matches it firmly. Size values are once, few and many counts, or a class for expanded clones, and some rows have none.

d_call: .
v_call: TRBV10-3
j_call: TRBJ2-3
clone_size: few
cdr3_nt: TGTGCCATCAGAGGGGGTTCGAGCACAGATACGCAGTATTTT
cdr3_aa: CAIRGGSSTDTQYF

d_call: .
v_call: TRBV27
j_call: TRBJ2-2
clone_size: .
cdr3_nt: TGTGCCAGCAGTTTGTCCCGGGACACCTACACCGGGGAGCTGTTTTTT
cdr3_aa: CASSLSRDTYTGELFF

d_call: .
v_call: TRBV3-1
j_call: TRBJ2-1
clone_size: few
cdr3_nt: TGTGCCAGCAGCCAACGGGGGGCGAATGAGCAGTTCTTC
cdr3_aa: CASSQRGANEQFF

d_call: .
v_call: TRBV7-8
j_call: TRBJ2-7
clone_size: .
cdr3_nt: TGTGCCAGCAGCTTAGATCGGTCTGGGGAGCAGTACTTC
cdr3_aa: CASSLDRSGEQYF

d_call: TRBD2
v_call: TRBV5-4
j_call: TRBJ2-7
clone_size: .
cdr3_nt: TGTGCCAGCAGCTTGGGTAGCGGGAGGGCCAACGAGCAGTACTTC
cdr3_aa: CASSLGSGRANEQYF

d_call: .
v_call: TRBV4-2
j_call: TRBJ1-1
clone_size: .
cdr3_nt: TGTGCCAGCAGCCAAGGTCCAGGGGTCACTGAAGCTTTCTTT
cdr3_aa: CASSQGPGVTEAFF

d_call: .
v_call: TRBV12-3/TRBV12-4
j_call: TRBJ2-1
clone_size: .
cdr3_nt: TGTGCCAGCAGCCCTACTATTTTCTCCTACAATGAGCAGTTCTTC
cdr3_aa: CASSPTIFSYNEQFF

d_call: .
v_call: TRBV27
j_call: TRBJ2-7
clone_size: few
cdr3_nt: TGTGCCAGCAGTTTAACGAGGGTGTACGAGCAGTACTTC
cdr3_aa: CASSLTRVYEQYF

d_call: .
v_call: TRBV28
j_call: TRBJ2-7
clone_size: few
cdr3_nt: TGTGCCAGCTTTAGCGAAGCAGGGCCCCCTTCCTACGAGCAGTACTTC
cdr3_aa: CASFSEAGPPSYEQYF

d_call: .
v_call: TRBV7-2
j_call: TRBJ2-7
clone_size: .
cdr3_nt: TGTGCCAGCAGCTTAATGTCCAAAACCTACGAGCAGTACTTC
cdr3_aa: CASSLMSKTYEQYF

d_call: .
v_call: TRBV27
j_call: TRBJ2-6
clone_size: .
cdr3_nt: TGTGCCAGCTCCGAAGGAGGGCTGTTAAACTCTGGGGCCAACGTCCTGACTTTC
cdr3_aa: CASSEGGLLNSGANVLTF

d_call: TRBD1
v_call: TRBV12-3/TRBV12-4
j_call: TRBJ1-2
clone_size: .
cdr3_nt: TGTGCCAGCGCCGGGACAGGAGGATATGGCTACACCTTC
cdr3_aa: CASAGTGGYGYTF

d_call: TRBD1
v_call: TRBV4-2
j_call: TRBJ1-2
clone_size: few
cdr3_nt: TGTGCCAGCAGCCCCGGACAGGATATCTATGGCTACACCTTC
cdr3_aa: CASSPGQDIYGYTF

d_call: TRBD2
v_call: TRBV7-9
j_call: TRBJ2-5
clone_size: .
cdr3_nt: TGTGCCAGCAGCCCAGGGAGCGGGAGCCTAGAGACCCAGTACTTC
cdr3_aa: CASSPGSGSLETQYF

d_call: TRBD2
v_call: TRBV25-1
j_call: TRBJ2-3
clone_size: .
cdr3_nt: TGTGCCAGCACTAGCGGTAGCACAGATACGCAGTATTTT
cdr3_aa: CASTSGSTDTQYF

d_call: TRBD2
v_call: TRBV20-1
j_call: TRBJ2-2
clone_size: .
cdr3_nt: TGCTGTGCTCTCGGACTAGCGGGGACGGGGGGGGAGCTGTTTTTT
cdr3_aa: CCALGLAGTGGELFF

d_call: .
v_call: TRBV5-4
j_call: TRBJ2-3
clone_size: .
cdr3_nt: TGTGCCAGCAGCCCACCTCTGGACAGCACAGATACGCAGTATTTT
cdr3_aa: CASSPPLDSTDTQYF

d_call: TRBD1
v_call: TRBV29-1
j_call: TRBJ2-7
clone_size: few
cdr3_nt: TGCAGCGTTGAAGGACGAAGACAGGGTCGGTACGAGCAGTACTTC
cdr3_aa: CSVEGRRQGRYEQYF

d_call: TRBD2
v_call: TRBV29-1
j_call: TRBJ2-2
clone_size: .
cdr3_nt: TGCAGCGTTGAGCGTCTAGCGGGCATCGGGGAGCTGTTTTTT
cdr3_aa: CSVERLAGIGELFF

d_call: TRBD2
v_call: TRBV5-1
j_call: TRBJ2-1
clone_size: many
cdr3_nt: TGCGCCAGCAGCTTGGCCGGGAGCGGGAGATTAGCCAATGAGCAGTTCTTC
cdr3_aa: CASSLAGSGRLANEQFF

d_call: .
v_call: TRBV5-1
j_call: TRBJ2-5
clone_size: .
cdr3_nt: TGCGCCAGCAGCTTGGGGGTAGGATACCAAGAGACCCAGTACTTC
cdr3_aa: CASSLGVGYQETQYF

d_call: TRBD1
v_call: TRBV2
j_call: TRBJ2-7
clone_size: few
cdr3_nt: TGTGCCAGTCGGGGACAGGGGGCCGCCGAGCAGTACTTC
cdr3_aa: CASRGQGAAEQYF

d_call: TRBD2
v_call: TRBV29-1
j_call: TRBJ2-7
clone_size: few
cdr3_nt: TGCAGCGTTGGGGGACTAGCGGGAGGGACACCCTACGAGCAGTACTTC
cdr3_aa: CSVGGLAGGTPYEQYF

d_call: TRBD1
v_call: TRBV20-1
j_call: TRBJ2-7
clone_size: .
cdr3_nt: TGCAGTGCTAGAGGTGGACAGGGGCTTGGTGAGCAGTACTTC
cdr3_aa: CSARGGQGLGEQYF

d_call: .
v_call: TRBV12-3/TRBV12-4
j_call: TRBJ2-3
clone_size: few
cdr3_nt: TGTGCCAGCAGTTGGACTTCCAAAAATACGCAGTATTTT
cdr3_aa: CASSWTSKNTQYF

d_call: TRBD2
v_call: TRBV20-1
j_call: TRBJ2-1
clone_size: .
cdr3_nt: TGCAGTGCCCCAAGGTGGCGGGAGGGGAATGAGCAGTTCTTC
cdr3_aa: CSAPRWREGNEQFF

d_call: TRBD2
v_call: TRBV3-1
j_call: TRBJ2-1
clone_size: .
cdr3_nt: TGTGCCAGCAGTAGGTGGGAGGGCCGGGCCTACAATGAGCAGTTCTTC
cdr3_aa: CASSRWEGRAYNEQFF

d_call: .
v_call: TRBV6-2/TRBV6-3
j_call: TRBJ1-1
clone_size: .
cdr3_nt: TGTGCCAGCAGTTACCAACCACAGGGAGCTTTCTTT
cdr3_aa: CASSYQPQGAFF

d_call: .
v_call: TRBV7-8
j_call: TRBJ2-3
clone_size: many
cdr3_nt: TGTGCCAGCAGCCCGTATAGACTAGGTTCTAGCACAGATACGCAGTATTTT
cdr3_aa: CASSPYRLGSSTDTQYF

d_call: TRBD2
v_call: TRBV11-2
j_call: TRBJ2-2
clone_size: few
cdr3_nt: TGTGCCAGCAGCTTAATCTTGGCGGGAGGGCCCGGAAACACCGGGGAGCTGTTTTTT
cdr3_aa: CASSLILAGGPGNTGELFF

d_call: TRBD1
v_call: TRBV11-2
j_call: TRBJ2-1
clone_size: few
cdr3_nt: TGTGCCAGCAGCTTAGGGGGACAGGGGTACGAGCAGTTCTTC
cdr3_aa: CASSLGGQGYEQFF

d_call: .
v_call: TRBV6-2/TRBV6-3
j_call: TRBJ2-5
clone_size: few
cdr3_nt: TGTGCCAGCAGTTCCGCGGCCCCCAGGGGCTCAGGGACCCAGTACTTC
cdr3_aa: CASSSAAPRGSGTQYF

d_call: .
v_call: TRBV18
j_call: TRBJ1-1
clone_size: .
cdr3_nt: TGTGCCAGCTCTCCGACCGCGAGGACTGAAGCTTTCTTT
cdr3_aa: CASSPTARTEAFF

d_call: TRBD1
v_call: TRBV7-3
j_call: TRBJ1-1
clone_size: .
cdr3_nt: TGTGCCAGCAGCAAGCAGGGGGCTGGCACTGAAGCTTTCTTT
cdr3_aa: CASSKQGAGTEAFF

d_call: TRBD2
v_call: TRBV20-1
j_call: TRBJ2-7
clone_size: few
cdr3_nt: TGCAGTGCTAGAGAGACTAGCGGGGGCTACGAGCAGTACTTC
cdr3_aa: CSARETSGGYEQYF

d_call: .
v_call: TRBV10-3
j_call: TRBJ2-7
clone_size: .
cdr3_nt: TGTGCCATCAGTGAGCTTAGCGGTCTTTTGAAGCAGTACTTC
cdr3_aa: CAISELSGLLKQYF

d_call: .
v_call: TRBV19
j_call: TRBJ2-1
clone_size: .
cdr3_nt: TGTGCCAGTAGCTTCCTAGACGCCTACAATGAGCAGTTCTTC
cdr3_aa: CASSFLDAYNEQFF

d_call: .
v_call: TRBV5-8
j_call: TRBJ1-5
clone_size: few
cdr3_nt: TGTGCCAGCACCTCGGCCAATCAGCCCCAGCATTTT
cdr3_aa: CASTSANQPQHF

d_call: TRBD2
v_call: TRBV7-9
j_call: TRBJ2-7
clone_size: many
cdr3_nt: TGTGCCAGCAGCACGCTAGCGGGAGCCTACGAGCAGTACTTC
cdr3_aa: CASSTLAGAYEQYF

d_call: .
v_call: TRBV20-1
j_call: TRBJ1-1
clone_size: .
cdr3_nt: TGCAGTGCTAGCGGGGGTGACACTGAAGCTTTCTTT
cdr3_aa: CSASGGDTEAFF

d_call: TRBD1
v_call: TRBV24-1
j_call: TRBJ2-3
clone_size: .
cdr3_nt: TGTGCCACCAGTGATCGACAGGGTCCTTTCACAGATACGCAGTATTTT
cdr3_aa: CATSDRQGPFTDTQYF

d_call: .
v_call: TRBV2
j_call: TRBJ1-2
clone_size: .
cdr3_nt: TGTGCCAGCATGGGGGCGAACTATGGCTACACCTTC
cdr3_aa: CASMGANYGYTF

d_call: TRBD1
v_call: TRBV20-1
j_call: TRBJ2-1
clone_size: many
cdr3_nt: TGCAGTGCTCGACAGGGGGCATATGATGAGCAGTTCTTC
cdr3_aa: CSARQGAYDEQFF

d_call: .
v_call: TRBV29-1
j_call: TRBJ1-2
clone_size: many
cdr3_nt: TGCAGCGTTGACGGCGCGGACTCCTCTGGCTACACCTTC
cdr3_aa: CSVDGADSSGYTF

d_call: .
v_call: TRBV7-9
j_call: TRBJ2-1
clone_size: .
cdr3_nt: TGTGCCAGCAGCGCGCACAGGGAGAGTGAGCAGTTCTTC
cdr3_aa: CASSAHRESEQFF